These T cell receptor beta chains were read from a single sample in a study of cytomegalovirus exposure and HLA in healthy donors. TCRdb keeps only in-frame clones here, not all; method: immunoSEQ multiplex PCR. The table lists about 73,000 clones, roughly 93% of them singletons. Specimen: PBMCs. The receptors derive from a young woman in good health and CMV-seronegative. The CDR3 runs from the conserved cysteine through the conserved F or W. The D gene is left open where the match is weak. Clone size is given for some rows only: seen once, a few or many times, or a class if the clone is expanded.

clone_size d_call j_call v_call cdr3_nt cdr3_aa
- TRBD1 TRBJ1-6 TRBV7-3 TGTGCCAGCAGCAGGACAGGGCCGGGGTCACCCCTCCACTTT CASSRTGPGSPLHF
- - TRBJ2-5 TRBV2 TGTGCCAGCGGCCGGGGCCAAGAGACCCAGTACTTC CASGRGQETQYF
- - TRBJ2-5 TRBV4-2 TGTGCCAGCAGCCAAGATCTCGGTAACCAAGAGACCCAGTACTTC CASSQDLGNQETQYF
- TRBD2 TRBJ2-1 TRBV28 TGTGCCAGCAGTTTACCCACCGGGGCTAGCGGGAGACCCAATGAGCAGTTCTTC CASSLPTGASGRPNEQFF
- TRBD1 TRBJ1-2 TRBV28 TGTGCCAGCAGTCCCATCACGGGACAGGGAACCTATGGCTACACCTTC CASSPITGQGTYGYTF
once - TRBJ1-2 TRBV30 TGTGCCTGGAGGGATAATCAGGGAAACTATGGCTACACCTTC CAWRDNQGNYGYTF
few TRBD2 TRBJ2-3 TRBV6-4 TGTGCCAGCAGTGACGGCGCGGGGGGGCCAGATACGCAGTATTTT CASSDGAGGPDTQYF
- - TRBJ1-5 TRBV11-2 TGTGCCAGCAGCCACGGGGGAATCAGCGAGCCCCAGCATTTT CASSHGGISEPQHF
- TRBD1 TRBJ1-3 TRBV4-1 TGCGCCAGCAGCCAACCTCGACAGGGGATGTCTGGAAACACCATATATTTT CASSQPRQGMSGNTIYF
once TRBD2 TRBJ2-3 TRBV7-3 TGTGCCAGCAGCTTTACTAGCGGCAGCACAGATACGCAGTATTTT CASSFTSGSTDTQYF
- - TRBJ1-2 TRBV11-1 TGTGCCAGCAGCTTTCTATCGACGGCGGACTATGGCTACACCTTC CASSFLSTADYGYTF
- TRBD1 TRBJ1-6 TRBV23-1 TGCGCCAGCAGTCGCGGGGACAGCAATTCACCCCTCCACTTT CASSRGDSNSPLHF
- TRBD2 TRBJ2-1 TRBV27 TGTGCCAGCAGCAACCTACTAGCGGGAGGGCCCAATGAGCAGTTCTTC CASSNLLAGGPNEQFF
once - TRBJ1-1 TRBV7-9 TGTGCCAGCAGCGCGTCCGGGACAACTTATGAAGCTTTCTTT CASSASGTTYEAFF
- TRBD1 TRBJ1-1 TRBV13 TGTGCCAGCAGCTCCATGGACAGGGGAGCCACAACTGAAGCTTTCTTT CASSSMDRGATTEAFF
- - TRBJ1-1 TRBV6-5 TGTGCCAGCAGTTACTCGCGGGAGACTGAAGCTTTCTTT CASSYSRETEAFF
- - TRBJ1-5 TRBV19 TGTGCCAGTAACACACAGGGAGGCAATCAGCCCCAGCATTTT CASNTQGGNQPQHF
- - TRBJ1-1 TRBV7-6 TGTGCCAGCAGCCACGGAGCCTTGGAGACTGAAGCTTTCTTT CASSHGALETEAFF
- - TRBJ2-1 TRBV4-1 TGCGCCAGCAGACAACTCGATATGGGACTCCCTAGCAATGAGCAGTTCTTC CASRQLDMGLPSNEQFF
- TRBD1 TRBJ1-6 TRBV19 TGTGCCAGTAGTAAGGCAGGGACAGCGAATTCACCCCTCCACTTT CASSKAGTANSPLHF
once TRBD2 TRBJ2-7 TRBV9 TGTGCCAGCAGCGCTTTGGGCGGGAGTAACTACGAGCAGTACTTC CASSALGGSNYEQYF
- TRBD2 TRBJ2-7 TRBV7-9 TGTGCCAGCTGCCCTAGCGGTTCGTGGGACGAGCAGTACTTC CASCPSGSWDEQYF
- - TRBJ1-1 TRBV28 TGTGCCAGCAGTTTCTCTTCGACAGCGAACACTGAAGCTTTCTTT CASSFSSTANTEAFF
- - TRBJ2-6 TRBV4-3 TGCGCCAGCAGCCAAGATAGCGGGACAGTCTCCTCTGGGGCCAACGTCCTGACTTTC CASSQDSGTVSSGANVLTF
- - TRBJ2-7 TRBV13 TGTGCCAGCTCAACAAAAAGCTCCTACGAGCAGTACTTC CASSTKSSYEQYF
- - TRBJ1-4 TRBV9 TGTGCCAGCAGCCCAGAAGTAAGTCGAGAAAAACTGTTTTTT CASSPEVSREKLFF
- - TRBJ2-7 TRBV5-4 TGTGCCAGCAGCTTGGAAACAGGGTTCGAGCAGTACTTC CASSLETGFEQYF
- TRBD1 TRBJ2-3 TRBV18 TGTGCCAGCTCACCAGAGGGCCCCACAGGGGCGCAGTATTTT CASSPEGPTGAQYF
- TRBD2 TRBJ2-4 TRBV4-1 TGCGCCAGCAGCCAAGATACCACCTTAGCGGGGGCTCAGTACTTC CASSQDTTLAGAQYF
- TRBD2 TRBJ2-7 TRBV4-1 TGCGCCAGCAGCCCTACCGGGACTAGCGACCCTTCCGAGCAGTACTTC CASSPTGTSDPSEQYF
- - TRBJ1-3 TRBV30 TGTGCCTGGAGTGTAGGACAGCCGATCTCTGGAAACACCATATATTTT CAWSVGQPISGNTIYF
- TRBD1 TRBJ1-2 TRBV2 TGTGCCAGCAGTGAAAATAGGGGACAGGGGTACTATGGCTACACCTTC CASSENRGQGYYGYTF
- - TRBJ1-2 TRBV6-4 TGTGCCACCTCAGGGGACCTCATAGGCAGGCACTATGGCTACACCTTC CATSGDLIGRHYGYTF
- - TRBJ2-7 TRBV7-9 TGTGCCAGCAGCCCGATCAACAGGGACTACGAGCAGTACTTC CASSPINRDYEQYF
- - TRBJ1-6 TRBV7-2 TGTGCCAGCAGCGGGGGGGCAGGGGTAGGGTCACCCCTCCACTTT CASSGGAGVGSPLHF
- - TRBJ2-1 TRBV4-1 TGCGCCAGCAGCCAAGTTAACCTAGTCTCTTACAATGAGCAGTTCTTC CASSQVNLVSYNEQFF
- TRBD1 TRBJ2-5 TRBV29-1 TGCAGCGTTGAGGCCGGGACAGGGATCGAGACCCAGTACTTC CSVEAGTGIETQYF
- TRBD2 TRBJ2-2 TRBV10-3 TGTGCCATCAGTCTCTCAGCGGGGGGGGACACCGGGGAGCTGTTTTTT CAISLSAGGDTGELFF
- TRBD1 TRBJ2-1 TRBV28 TGTGCCATCGCACCGGGACAGGCTCACAATGAGCAGTTCTTC CAIAPGQAHNEQFF
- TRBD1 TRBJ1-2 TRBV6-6 TGTGCCAGCAGTTACTCGGTGACAGGGTACTATGGCTACACCTTC CASSYSVTGYYGYTF
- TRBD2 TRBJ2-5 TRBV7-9 TGTGCCAGCAGCTTAGCGCGGGGGGGCCAAGAGACCCAGTACTTC CASSLARGGQETQYF
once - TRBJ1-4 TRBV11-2 TGTGCCAGCAGCATCCTACAGGGAAACGGGGAAAAACTGTTTTTT CASSILQGNGEKLFF
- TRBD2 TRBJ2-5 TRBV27 TGTGCCAGCAGTTTAAATCTAGCGGAACAAGAGACCCAGTACTTC CASSLNLAEQETQYF
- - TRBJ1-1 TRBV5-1 TGCGCCAGCAGCTTGGCCGGGGGAGAGAACACTGAAGCTTTCTTT CASSLAGGENTEAFF
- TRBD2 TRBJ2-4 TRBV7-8 TGTGCCAGCAGCCCGGGACTAGCGGGAGGGGCGGGGAGAAACATTCAGTACTTC CASSPGLAGGAGRNIQYF
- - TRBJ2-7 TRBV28 TGTGCCAGCAGTTTACCGTTCGAACAGGACTACGAGCAGTACTTC CASSLPFEQDYEQYF
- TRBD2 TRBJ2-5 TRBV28 TGTGCCAGCAGACTGGGAGGGGTAGAGACCCAGTACTTC CASRLGGVETQYF
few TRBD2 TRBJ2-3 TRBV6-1 TGTGCCAGCAGTGCCGCGGGGGGAGATACGCAGTATTTT CASSAAGGDTQYF
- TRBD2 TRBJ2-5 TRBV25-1 TGTGCCAGCAGTTCAAGCGGGAGTGGGAGAGAGACCCAGTACTTC CASSSSGSGRETQYF
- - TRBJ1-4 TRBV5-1 TGCGCCAGCAGCTACCAGGGAGAGGGACTTGAAAAACTGTTTTTT CASSYQGEGLEKLFF
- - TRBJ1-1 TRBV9 TGTGCCAGCAGCGTAGAACAGGTACACACTGAAGCTTTCTTT CASSVEQVHTEAFF